These 14 T cell receptor beta chains originate from one sample sequenced in a study of T-cell reconstitution after alpha-beta-depleted transplantation in children. Preparation of the TCRbeta library used unique molecular identifiers. TCRdb re-called the PCR reads through MiXCR, storing one row per CDR3 protein. The sample carries approximately 390,000 distinct CDR3 sequences, around 9.9% recorded once. The specimen was PBMCs from the stem cell graft donor, collected from the stem cell graft. The receptor source for this set is a human donor who donated a stem cell graft to a child with acute myeloid leukemia.

V is TRBV7-2 and J is TRBJ2-1, with D perhaps matching TRBD1 (5 bases). The CDR3 totals 14 residues. Trimming took off 4 bases at V and 13 bases at J, with 20 bases between the two ends. The V gene's germline CDR1 is SGHTA and CDR2 FQGNSA. This chain's CDR3 is CASSSGSEPRTQFF. The CDR3 coding sequence is TGTGCCAGCAGCTCGGGTTCTGAACCCCGGACACAGTTCTTC. The whole variable domain, remainder taken from reference TRBV7-2 and TRBJ2-1, is GAGVSQSPSNKVTEKGKDVELRCDPISGHTALYWYRQSLGQGLEFLIYFQGNSAPDKSGLPSDRFSAERTGGSVSTLTIQRTQQEDSAVYLCASSSGSEPRTQFFGPGTRLTVL.

This clonotype was seen at least ten times. The chain carries TRBV5-1 and TRBJ1-1, with 10 positions matching TRBD1. The CDR3 has 15 residues. V lost 0 bases and J lost 1; bases outside the gene matches: 0. Germline V lookup: CDR1 SGHRS, CDR2 YFSETQ. The CDR3 sequence: CASSLGTGGNTEAFF. The CDR3 region has the DNA TGCGCCAGCAGCTTGGGGACAGGGGGGAACACTGAAGCTTTCTTT.

The chain couples TRBV9 to TRBJ2-5, with a weak D call TRBD2 (6 bases). CDR3 length: 14 residues. Germline V lookup: CDR1 SGDLS, CDR2 YYNGEE. V shed 0 bases and J shed 6 bases, with 12 bases lying between them. CDR3 loop: CASSVAGVDKTQYF. The CDR3 DNA sequence: TGTGCCAGCAGCGTAGCGGGAGTAGATAAGACCCAGTACTTC. The variable domain in full, with the rest retrieved from reference TRBV9 and TRBJ2-5, is DSGVTQTPKHLITATGQRVTLRCSPRSGDLSVYWYQQSLDQGLQFLIQYYNGEERAKGNILERFSAQQFPDLHSELNLSSLELGDSALYFCASSVAGVDKTQYFGPGTRLLVL.

This clonotype was counted at least ten times. This chain links TRBV7-8 with TRBJ2-7; tentatively, D is TRBD2 (5 bases). Per the germline V gene, CDR1 is SGHVS and CDR2 is FQNEAQ. This CDR3 has 16 amino acids. V was clipped by 2 bases and J by 2 bases, with 16 bases between them. The CDR3 DNA reads TGTGCCAGCAGCTTACGTTGGTCGGGGATGGCCTACGAGCAGTACTTC. It is translated as CASSLRWSGMAYEQYF.

The chain is built from TRBV20-1 and TRBJ2-5; D remains ambiguous. Germline CDR1 and CDR2: DFQATT and SNEGSKA (reference sequence). CDR3 length equals 12 residues. V was clipped by 1 base and J by 4 bases, with 7 bases between them. The CDR3: CSARGVSETQYF. DNA of the CDR3: TGCAGTGCTAGAGGAGTATCAGAGACCCAGTACTTC.

The CDR3 DNA reads TGCAGTGCTAGCTCATTAGGACTAGCGGGAGCCGGGGAGCTGTTTTTT. Translation: CSASSLGLAGAGELFF. The chain uses TRBV20-1 and TRBJ2-2, with 13 bases that match TRBD2. Trimming took 3 bases from V and 6 from J; bases not matched to a gene: 7. Looked up from germline, CDR1 is DFQATT and CDR2 is SNEGSKA (reference sequence). The CDR3 is 16 residues long.

This clonotype was recorded at least ten times. The rearrangement joins TRBV20-1 to TRBJ1-5, with a tentative D call TRBD1 (5 bases). This CDR3 has 14 amino acids. The germline V gene has CDR1 DFQATT and CDR2 SNEGSKA (reference sequence). Trimming shortened V by 0 bases and J by 4 bases, and 10 bases separated the two germline ends. The CDR3, as DNA: TGCAGTGCTAGAGATCTGGGGGTAAATCAGCCCCAGCATTTT. This sequence encodes CSARDLGVNQPQHF.

This clonotype was seen more than once but under ten times. V and J are TRBV20-1 and TRBJ2-5; D gene unclear. The germline V gene encodes CDR1 DFQATT and CDR2 SNEGSKA (reference sequence). Trimming took off 0 bases at V and 5 bases at J, with 13 bases between the two ends. The CDR3 extends over 14 amino acids. The CDR3 nucleotides read TGCAGTGCTAGAGATCTCGGTGGAAAGGAGACCCAGTACTTC. Translated: CSARDLGGKETQYF.

This chain connects TRBV20-1 to TRBJ1-1; TRBD1 aligns across 9 bases. The germline CDR1 and CDR2 sequences are DFQATT and SNEGSKA (reference sequence). The V gene end was trimmed by 0 bases and the J gene end by 0 bases; junction bases not matched to a gene: 11. This CDR3 is built from 18 residues. CDR3 bases: TGCAGTGCTAGAGATTCATCCTCGACAGGGGGAATGAACACTGAAGCTTTCTTT. It specifies CSARDSSSTGGMNTEAFF.

The rearrangement links TRBV10-3 to TRBJ2-7; 7 nucleotides agree with TRBD1. The germline gives CDR1 ENHRY, CDR2 SYGVKD. The CDR3 spans 14 residues. Losses at the gene ends were 4 bases for V and 2 bases for J; bases not matched to a gene: 5. The DNA for the CDR3 is TGTGCCATCAGTGTACAGGGGAACCCCTACGAGCAGTACTTC. It yields the protein CAISVQGNPYEQYF.

The chain carries TRBV11-2 and TRBJ2-1, with a tentative D call TRBD2 (6 bases). The V end lost 5 bases, the J end lost 3 bases, and 23 bases lay between the germline ends. CDR3 length equals 18 residues. The germline V gene has CDR1 SGHAT and CDR2 FQNNGV. The CDR3 nucleotides are TGTGCCAGCAGCCCGGCGCCCGGGACTTCCGTAGGCTACAATGAGCAGTTCTTC. Protein product: CASSPAPGTSVGYNEQFF. The whole variable domain, filled in from reference TRBV11-2 and TRBJ2-1, reads EAGVAQSPRYKIIEKRQSVAFWCNPISGHATLYWYQQILGQGPKLLIQFQNNGVVDDSQLPKDRFSAERLKGVDSTLKIQPAKLEDSAVYLCASSPAPGTSVGYNEQFFGPGTRLTVL.

This clonotype came up once. The chain recombines TRBV29-1 with TRBJ1-4; 8 positions agree with TRBD1. Losses at the gene ends were 3 bases for V and 6 bases for J; bases not matched to a gene: 3. The CDR3 extends over 13 amino acids. The V gene's germline CDR1 is SQVTM and CDR2 ANQGSEA. This chain's CDR3 is CSVETGDDEKLFF. CDR3 nucleotides: TGCAGCGTTGAGACAGGGGATGATGAAAAACTGTTTTTT.

The chain joins TRBV4-3 to TRBJ2-4; no clear D gene. The CDR3 is 16 residues long. Trimming cost V 0 bases and J 8 bases, with 17 bases left between them. CDR1 is LGHNA, CDR2 YSLEER, per germline. In nucleotides, the CDR3 is TGCGCCAGCAGCCAAGATAGTTGGGGTTTTTTGGACATTCAGTACTTC. It codes for CASSQDSWGFLDIQYF.

This clonotype has at least ten counts. The rearrangement joins TRBV7-9 to TRBJ1-1; D is undetermined. The germline CDR1 and CDR2 sequences are SEHNR and FQNEAQ (reference sequence). The germline V and J ends were trimmed by 4 bases and 6 bases, with 15 bases remaining between them. CDR3 length equals 14 residues. CDR3: CASSSPAGSAEAFF. The CDR3 nucleotides are TGTGCCAGCAGCTCCCCCGCCGGGAGCGCTGAAGCTTTCTTT.